Following are 16 T cell receptor beta chains from one sample sequenced in a study of cytomegalovirus exposure and HLA in healthy donors (TCRdb year 2017). Libraries were made using the immunoSEQ multiplex PCR assay. TCRdb carries this immuneACCESS record with in-frame sequences only. Its versions omit some clonotypes, under half of them owing to an unresolved V gene in the studies checked, with the rest unexplained. The sample table contains 150,000 to 180,000 clones; only one count was recorded for 80% to 90% of them. The ten largest clones take up approximately 20% of the sample. Sequences were obtained from PBMCs. These TCRs come from a man between 18 and 29 years old in good health and CMV-seropositive.

This clone was detected once. The chain employs TRBV7-2 and TRBJ1-1, with D possibly being TRBD1 (6 bases). The V end lost 6 bases, the J end lost 3 bases, and 14 bases lay between the germline ends. CDR3 length: 14 residues. The germline V gene has CDR1 SGHTA and CDR2 FQGNSA. Here the CDR3 DNA reads TGTGCCAGCAGTTACAGGGAACAGGACACTGAAGCTTTCTTT. It encodes CASSYREQDTEAFF.

The chain uses TRBV7-3 and TRBJ2-7, with D tentatively TRBD1 (6 bases). There are 13 residues in the CDR3. Trimming cost V 3 bases and J 3 bases, with 9 bases left between them. In germline, CDR1 is SGHTA, CDR2 FQGTGA. Written as DNA, the CDR3 is TGTGCCAGCAGCTTCCGGGACAACTACGAGCAGTACTTC. Translation gives CASSFRDNYEQYF.

The V and J genes are TRBV29-1 and TRBJ2-1; 7 nucleotides line up with TRBD2. CDR1 SQVTM and CDR2 ANQGSEA come from the germline V gene. The CDR3 sequence is 15 residues long. V was clipped by 5 bases and J by 2 bases; unmatched bases: 9. The CDR3 nucleotides are TGCAGCGTTTCCTCGCGACTAGCCGCCTACAATGAGCAGTTCTTC. This translates into CSVSSRLAAYNEQFF.

The V and J genes are TRBV29-1 and TRBJ2-3; D might be TRBD2 (7 bases). V lost 4 bases, J lost 0 bases, and 14 bases lay in between. The germline gives CDR1 SQVTM, CDR2 ANQGSEA. The CDR3 runs to 15 residues. The CDR3 reads CSVGGGPTSTDTQYF. Written as DNA, the CDR3 is TGCAGCGTTGGGGGGGGGCCTACTAGCACAGATACGCAGTATTTT.

The rearrangement joins TRBV4-1 to TRBJ2-5; TRBD2 might be the D (7 bases). The germline V and J ends were trimmed by 4 bases and 5 bases, with 11 bases remaining between them. The CDR3 is 13 amino acids. Germline V gene sequence: CDR1 MGHRA, CDR2 YSYEKL. CDR3 sequence reads: CASSRTRGETQYF. The CDR3, as DNA: TGCGCCAGCAGCCGGACTAGGGGGGAGACCCAGTACTTC.

The V gene is TRBV6-5, the J gene TRBJ1-3; TRBD1 aligns across 8 bases. The CDR3 consists of 15 residues. CDR1 and CDR2 from the germline V gene are MNHEY and SVGAGI. J lost 7 bases, V lost 5 bases, and 10 bases had no gene match. The CDR3 region is CASSSDRGRENTIYF. In DNA form, the CDR3 reads TGTGCCAGCAGTAGCGACAGGGGTAGGGAGAACACCATATATTTT.

The CDR3 nucleotides read TGCGCCAGCAGCTTGGGCACAGGGCGTGATTCACCCCTCCACTTT. Its translation: CASSLGTGRDSPLHF. The J gene is TRBJ1-6, the V gene TRBV5-1, with D perhaps TRBD1 (6 bases). V lost 0 bases to trimming and J lost 8 bases, with 12 bases between them. From germline, CDR1 is SGHRS and CDR2 YFSETQ. This CDR3 has 15 amino acids. The full variable domain, in which reference TRBV5-1 and TRBJ1-6 provide the parts outside the CDR3, is KAGVTQTPRYLIKTRGQQVTLSCSPISGHRSVSWYQQTPGQGLQFLFEYFSETQRNKGNFPGRFSGRQFSNSRSEMNVSTLELGDSALYLCASSLGTGRDSPLHFGNGTRLTVT.

This chain joins TRBV7-3 and TRBJ2-7, with a weak D call TRBD2 (7 bases). The CDR3 spans 16 residues. CDR1 and CDR2 (germline): SGHTA, FQGTGA. Between the trimmed V and J ends, which lost 3 bases and 0 bases, there was a span of 15 bases. The CDR3 here is CASSLGGPISSYEQYF. In nucleotides, the CDR3 is TGTGCCAGCAGCTTGGGGGGGCCCATTAGCTCCTACGAGCAGTACTTC.

The chain recombines TRBV9 with TRBJ1-2, with 7 nucleotides matching TRBD1. The CDR3 is made up of 13 amino acids. V shed 3 bases and J 4 bases; nucleotides not matched to a gene: 3. Germline-derived CDR1 and CDR2 are SGDLS and YYNGEE. The CDR3 loop is CASSETGSYGYTF. The CDR3 DNA sequence: TGTGCCAGCAGCGAGACAGGGAGCTATGGCTACACCTTC.

This chain joins TRBV7-6 and TRBJ2-1; 7 bases are a match to TRBD2. The CDR3 has 15 residues. With 5 bases clipped from V and 7 bases from J, the junction kept 11 bases outside the gene matches. Germline V gene sequence: CDR1 SGHVS, CDR2 FNYEAQ. CDR3 DNA sequence: TGTGCCAGCAGCCCGAGGGGAGCGGGGCCTAATGAGCAGTTCTTC. Its protein is CASSPRGAGPNEQFF.

This rearrangement joins TRBV2 to TRBJ2-3; 9 bases match TRBD2. This CDR3 comprises 15 residues. The trim removed 5 bases at V and 4 bases at J, leaving 7 bases unmatched. Germline CDR1 SNHLY, CDR2 FYNNEI. The CDR3 sequence is CASSLGGGAADTQYF. The CDR3 bases are TGTGCCAGCAGTCTCGGCGGGGGGGCGGCAGATACGCAGTATTTT.

This clone was observed once. The V and J genes are TRBV5-1 and TRBJ2-7; the match to TRBD1 covers 7 bases. From germline, CDR1 is SGHRS and CDR2 YFSETQ. The CDR3 has 13 residues. V lost 3 bases, J lost 3 bases, and 3 bases stayed unmatched. The CDR3 DNA reads TGCGCCAGCAGCTCGAACAGGGGCTACGAGCAGTACTTC. Translation: CASSSNRGYEQYF.

The chain carries TRBV27 and TRBJ1-5; no clear D gene. The CDR3 is 15 amino acids. V was cut by 2 bases and J by 6 bases, with 14 bases left in between. Germline V gene sequence: CDR1 MNHEY, CDR2 SMNVEV (reference sequence). The DNA for the CDR3 is TGTGCCAGCAGTTTACTGGGAGGGTCAGCTCAGCCCCAGCATTTT. Residues: CASSLLGGSAQPQHF.

The chain recombines TRBV7-9 with TRBJ2-7; 10 nucleotides match TRBD1. This CDR3 is built from 14 residues. Germline V CDR1 and CDR2: SEHNR, FQNEAQ (reference sequence). Germline trimming cut 6 bases from V and 2 bases from J; bases unmatched to any gene: 4. The DNA of the CDR3 is TGTGCCAGCAGTTCCGGGACAGGGGCCTACGAGCAGTACTTC. Its protein is CASSSGTGAYEQYF.

V gene TRBV13 combines with J gene TRBJ2-7; 11 bases agree with TRBD1. V shed 4 bases and J 3 bases; nucleotides not matched to a gene: 2. The CDR3 loop spans 14 amino acids. The germline gives CDR1 PRHDT, CDR2 FYEKMQ (reference sequence). CDR3 sequence reads: CASSWTGGDYEQYF. The CDR3 DNA sequence: TGTGCCAGCAGCTGGACAGGGGGCGACTACGAGCAGTACTTC.

The V call is TRBV14, the J call TRBJ2-7; 8 bases map to TRBD2. Germline-derived CDR1 and CDR2 are SGHDN and FVKESK. The CDR3 totals 14 residues. With V trimmed by 1 base and J by 9 bases, 8 bases remained unmatched. The CDR3 loop reads CASSQGTSPHGQYF. CDR3 in DNA: TGTGCCAGCAGCCAAGGGACTAGCCCCCACGGGCAGTACTTC.